One T cell receptor (beta chain) is described in this entry. Germline values: CDR1 SGHVS, CDR2 FNYEAQ. The CDR3 extends over 17 amino acids. The junction had 9 bases not matched to a gene; V was cut back by 4 bases and J by 0 bases. Original methodology: Amplification of reference gene primers was used by the study to estimate nucleated cell counts. Sequenced by immunoSEQ multiplex PCR; TCRdb stores in-frame clones only, minus some. For V, J and clone size, that table is used; D and trimming come from the DNA. The sample has around 260,000 clones, approximately 83% seen once; the top ten hold approximately 9%. This entry is derived from a study of blood T cell repertoires in COVID-19. Study-wide background: Both acute and convalescent COVID-19 samples were obtained from the United States, Italy and Spain. The cDNA or gDNA used as material had been derived from T cells, B-cell-depleted T cells, or PBMCs.

The rearrangement joins TRBV7-6 to TRBJ1-1, with TRBD1 matching 9 bases. The sequence was collected from a woman in her forties or fifties who had recovered from COVID-19. The sequencing sample was made of peripheral blood. CDR3 nucleotides: TGTGCCAGCAGCTCCCCGAGGGGACAGGGTGTGAACACTGAAGCTTTCTTT. Amino acid sequence: CASSSPRGQGVNTEAFF.